This T cell receptor (beta chain) appears in the sequencing data of a study of blood T cell repertoires in COVID-19. Study background: Acute-phase and convalescent COVID-19 samples originated in the United States, Italy and Spain. T cells, B-cell-depleted T cells, or PBMCs supplied cDNA or gDNA.

J gave up 4 bases and V 7 bases, and 0 bases lay outside the gene matches. The CDR3 length is 12 residues. The germline V gene encodes CDR1 SGDLS and CDR2 YYNGEE. Original processing notes: Cell counts per sample came from amplifying reference gene primers. Clones were sequenced by immunoSEQ multiplex PCR, and TCRdb holds only the in-frame ones, with some missing. V and J calls and clone size come straight from that table; D and trimming were deduced from the DNA. The sample lists about 440,000 clones, roughly 90% seen once, with more than 4% in the top ten. The rearrangement joins TRBV9 to TRBJ1-5; TRBD1 matches 9 bases. The material sequenced was peripheral blood. This clonotype originated in a woman in her twenties or thirties with acute or convalescent COVID-19. The CDR3: CASGQGNQPQHF. CDR3 nucleotides: TGTGCCAGCGGACAGGGGAATCAGCCCCAGCATTTT.